Below, 31 T cell receptor beta chains from the same sample are listed, as sequenced in a study of blood T cells in healthy people across ages. Using a J-beta primer mix together with a sample-barcoded 5' primer, a second PCR was run for roughly 6 to 12 cycles. Each CDR3 protein is one row after TCRdb ran MiXCR on the 5' RACE reads. The sample carries around 800,000 distinct CDR3 sequences, about half recorded once. Sequenced: blood. These TCRs come from a man older than 75 in good health.

This chain joins TRBV5-1 and TRBJ2-1, with 7 bases aligning to TRBD1. V lost 0 bases and J lost 3; bases outside the gene matches: 6. This CDR3 is built from 16 residues. The V gene's germline CDR1 is SGHRS and CDR2 YFSETQ. Here the CDR3 DNA reads TGCGCCAGCAGCTTGGCCTTAGGGGGCGTCTACAATGAGCAGTTCTTC. Translated: CASSLALGGVYNEQFF.

The chain joins TRBV6-1 to TRBJ2-1; D possibly corresponds to TRBD2 (6 bases). The CDR3 length is 14 residues. Trimming took off 8 bases at V and 8 bases at J, with 19 bases between the two ends. Germline lookup yields CDR1 MNHNS and CDR2 SASEGT. The CDR3 protein is CASCKGGLLDEQFF. CDR3 nucleotides: TGTGCCAGCTGTAAGGGAGGACTACTCGATGAGCAGTTCTTC.

This clonotype has only a few counts. This chain connects TRBV12-3 or TRBV12-4 to TRBJ1-5; no reliable D call. The length of the CDR3 is 12 residues. Trimming left V 5 bases short and J 7 bases short, with 9 bases between. This CDR3 is CASSPTGQPQHF. As DNA, the CDR3 is TGTGCCAGCAGTCCCACGGGACAGCCCCAGCATTTT.

V is TRBV7-2 and J is TRBJ2-5; 9 nucleotides line up with TRBD2. In germline, CDR1 is SGHTA, CDR2 FQGNSA. The CDR3 consists of 18 residues. After removal of 1 base from V and 0 bases from J, the junction contained 9 bases not matched to a gene. For the CDR3, the DNA is TGTGCCAGCAGCTTAGAGGCCTCTAGCGGGGTGTACCAAGAGACCCAGTACTTC. Protein sequence: CASSLEASSGVYQETQYF.

V is TRBV25-1 and J is TRBJ1-5; TRBD1 aligns across 7 bases. The V segment lost 6 bases and the J segment 5 bases; nucleotides outside the gene matches: 7. Germline loops: CDR1 MGHDK, CDR2 SYGVNS. CDR3 length: 14 amino acids. The CDR3 DNA sequence: TGTGCCAGCAGGTGGCAGGGGGTTCATCAGCCCCAGCATTTT. This translates into CASRWQGVHQPQHF.

The chain combines TRBV12-3 or TRBV12-4 with TRBJ2-3, with unresolved D. Deletions cut 6 bases from V and 4 bases from J, with 17 bases between. The CDR3 has 15 amino acids. CDR3 sequence: CASRRRAFISDTQYF. The CDR3 DNA follows: TGTGCCAGCAGACGCCGGGCCTTTATTTCAGATACGCAGTATTTT.

The chain has TRBV5-1 and TRBJ2-3, with a possible D match to TRBD1 (5 bases). Trimming left V 4 bases short and J 1 base short, with 10 bases between. The CDR3 is 14 residues long. Looked up from germline, CDR1 is SGHRS and CDR2 is YFSETQ. The CDR3 DNA follows: TGCGCCAGCAGCCGGACAAGGGGCACAGATACGCAGTATTTT. Amino acids: CASSRTRGTDTQYF.

The chain couples TRBV4-3 to TRBJ2-4, with 7 bases fitting TRBD1. The end of the DNA fits TRBJ2-7 better, so the J call may be wrong. The germline V gene encodes CDR1 LGHNA and CDR2 YSLEER. The CDR3 extends over 17 amino acids. The CDR3 nucleotides read TGCGCCAGCAGCCAGTCCAGACAGGGAACGGGGCGAAACGAGCAGTACTTC. This codes for CASSQSRQGTGRNEQYF.

There are a few counts of this clonotype. The DNA for the CDR3 is TGTGCCAGCAGTTACTCTGGGATCAATGAGCAGTTCTTC. Its translation is CASSYSGINEQFF. J is TRBJ2-1 and V is TRBV6-2 or TRBV6-3; D ambiguous. V was cut by 0 bases and J by 6 bases, with 6 bases left in between. CDR1 and CDR2 from the germline V gene are MNHEY and SVGEGT. The CDR3 has 13 residues.

The chain has TRBV20-1 and TRBJ1-2; 8 positions agree with TRBD1. Germline V gene sequence: CDR1 DFQATT, CDR2 SNEGSKA (reference sequence). With V trimmed by 6 bases and J by 0 bases, 6 bases remained unmatched. This CDR3 has 14 residues. The CDR3 is CSATGTGPNYGYTF. CDR3 DNA sequence: TGCAGTGCAACCGGGACAGGTCCTAACTATGGCTACACCTTC.

CDR3 residues: CASSPSEHQETQYF. For the CDR3, the DNA is TGTGCCAGTAGCCCTTCGGAGCACCAAGAGACCCAGTACTTC. This rearrangement joins TRBV6-6 to TRBJ2-5; D remains ambiguous. The CDR3 covers 14 residues. CDR1 is MNHNY, CDR2 SVGAGI, per germline (reference sequence). The V end was cut by 9 bases, the J end by 0 bases, with 14 bases between.

The chain couples TRBV29-1 to TRBJ1-5, with 10 bases matching TRBD1. This CDR3 spans 14 amino acids. J was trimmed by 3 bases and V by 4 bases; bases with no gene match: 3. CDR1 and CDR2 from the germline V gene are SQVTM and ANQGSEA. CDR3 coding DNA: TGCAGCGTTGGGGACAGGGGAAACAATCAGCCCCAGCATTTT. It is translated as CSVGDRGNNQPQHF.

This clonotype was seen more than once but under ten times. V and J are TRBV7-3 and TRBJ2-1, with 7 bases identical to TRBD2. The CDR3 contains 15 residues. Germline V gene lookup returns CDR1 SGHTA and CDR2 FQGTGA. Losses at the gene ends were 6 bases for V and 6 bases for J; bases not matched to a gene: 11. CDR3 region: CASRGREAGRNEQFF. The CDR3 DNA reads as TGTGCCAGCAGGGGTCGGGAGGCAGGGCGCAATGAGCAGTTCTTC. Supplemented by reference TRBV7-3 and TRBJ2-1, the full variable domain reads GAGVSQTPSNKVTEKGKYVELRCDPISGHTALYWYRQSLGQGPEFLIYFQGTGAADDSGLPNDRFFAVRPEGSVSTLKIQRTERGDSAVYLCASRGREAGRNEQFFGPGTRLTVL.

A word on this clonotype: A much larger clone differs by one base, so this may be a read error. This chain links TRBV29-1 with TRBJ2-5, with TRBD1 as a possible D gene (5 bases). The CDR3 loop spans 11 amino acids. The ends were cut back, 6 bases at V and 6 bases at J, with 11 bases in the middle. Germline-derived CDR1 and CDR2 are SQVTM and ANQGSEA. CDR3 DNA sequence: TGCAGCGTCCAGGGCCCGAAGACCCAGTACTTC. It codes for CSVQGPKTQYF.

Concerning this clonotype itself: One base away lies a much larger clone, so this may be a sequencing read error. The chain recombines TRBV6-2 or TRBV6-3 with TRBJ2-7; 7 positions agree with TRBD2. J lost 10 bases, V lost 4 bases, and 10 bases had no gene match. The CDR3 is made up of 13 amino acids. Germline V CDR1 and CDR2: MNHEY, SVGEGT. CDR3 amino acids: CASSWGGIDAQYF. The CDR3 coding sequence is TGTGCCAGCAGTTGGGGAGGGATAGACGCCCAGTACTTC.

The chain carries TRBV7-9 and TRBJ2-7, with 8 bases identical to TRBD1. CDR1 and CDR2 from the germline V gene are SEHNR and FQNEAQ (reference sequence). V was pared by 5 bases and J by 3 bases, with 12 bases of the junction left unmatched. The CDR3 consists of 16 residues. This CDR3 is CASSLWTGPGSYEQYF. In nucleotides, the CDR3 is TGTGCCAGCAGCCTCTGGACAGGGCCGGGGAGCTACGAGCAGTACTTC.

The rearrangement links TRBV4-3 to TRBJ2-5; 8 nucleotides match TRBD1. Germline CDR1 LGHNA, CDR2 YSLEER. The CDR3 is made up of 18 amino acids. V lost 4 bases and J lost 3; bases outside the gene matches: 16. The CDR3 region is CASSRGQARGHTKETQYF. CDR3 sequence (DNA): TGCGCCAGCAGCCGGGGACAGGCAAGGGGACATACCAAAGAGACCCAGTACTTC.

This clonotype has just one count. The gene calls are TRBV27 and TRBJ2-7; 8 bases align to TRBD2. The CDR3 extends over 17 amino acids. The J segment lost 3 bases and the V segment lost 9 bases, leaving 19 bases of the junction unmatched. Germline V gives CDR1 MNHEY, CDR2 SMNVEV (reference sequence). The CDR3 nucleotides read TGTGCCAGGACCCGGACTAGCTACTCGTGGGCCTGCTACGAGCAGTACTTC. Amino acids: CARTRTSYSWACYEQYF.

The J gene is TRBJ2-1, the V gene TRBV3-1, with 9 bases aligning to TRBD2. The trim removed 4 bases at V and 8 bases at J, leaving 3 bases unmatched. The CDR3 has 13 amino acids. Germline assignment: CDR1 LGHDT and CDR2 YNNKEL (reference sequence). The CDR3 protein is CASSPVAGDEQFF. DNA for the CDR3: TGTGCCAGCAGCCCCGTAGCGGGGGATGAGCAGTTCTTC.

This chain joins TRBV5-1 and TRBJ2-1; D gene uncertain. The J call may be wrong; the DNA end is better matched by TRBJ2-7. The CDR3 loop spans 17 amino acids. Germline V gene data show CDR1 as SGHRS and CDR2 as YFSETQ. The CDR3 sequence is CASSLESVRASYNKQYF. The DNA of the CDR3 is TGCGCCAGCAGCTTGGAGAGTGTTCGAGCCTCCTACAATAAGCAGTACTTC.

The chain recombines TRBV10-3 with TRBJ1-1; the D gene is possibly TRBD1 (6 bases). The CDR3 length is 14 residues. The germline V gene has CDR1 ENHRY and CDR2 SYGVKD. The ends were cut back, 7 bases at V and 10 bases at J, with 22 bases in the middle. CDR3 protein: CAITGGDTQMRAFF. CDR3 DNA sequence: TGTGCCATCACCGGAGGGGACACCCAAATGCGAGCTTTCTTT.

This chain uses TRBV30 with TRBJ2-3, with TRBD1 matching over 8 bases. The trim removed 4 bases at V and 3 bases at J, leaving 6 bases unmatched. The CDR3 extends over 14 amino acids. Germline V gene sequence: CDR1 GTSNPN, CDR2 SVGIG (reference sequence). The CDR3 loop is CAWNPGQVTDTQYF. CDR3 DNA: TGTGCCTGGAACCCGGGACAGGTTACAGATACGCAGTATTTT.

The chain employs TRBV3-1 and TRBJ2-5; 10 positions match TRBD2. This CDR3 is 15 amino acids long. V trimming: 5 bases; J trimming: 5 bases; junction bases outside the gene matches: 8. CDR1 and CDR2 from the germline V gene are LGHDT and YNNKEL (reference sequence). This CDR3 reads CASSTLAGVGETQYF. Here the CDR3 DNA reads TGTGCCAGCAGCACCCTAGCGGGAGTAGGGGAGACCCAGTACTTC.

This clonotype has more than one count but fewer than ten. The gene calls are TRBV7-6 and TRBJ2-1; 8 positions agree with TRBD2. This CDR3 contains 14 residues. CDR1 is SGHVS, CDR2 FNYEAQ, per germline. The V and J ends lost 6 bases and 0 bases, in that order; junction bases with no gene match: 1. CDR3 residues: CASRAGGSYNEQFF. In DNA form, the CDR3 reads TGTGCCAGCAGGGCGGGGGGCTCCTACAATGAGCAGTTCTTC.

This clonotype was observed a few times. J is TRBJ2-1 and V is TRBV7-6; no definite D call. V lost 5 bases and J lost 7, with 12 bases in between. Germline lookup yields CDR1 SGHVS and CDR2 FNYEAQ. This CDR3 has 13 residues. The CDR3 spells CASSRSGVNEQFF. CDR3 DNA sequence: TGTGCCAGCAGCCGATCTGGAGTAAATGAGCAGTTCTTC.

The V and J genes are TRBV5-1 and TRBJ2-2, with 7 bases matching TRBD2. Germline V CDR1 and CDR2: SGHRS, YFSETQ. This CDR3 is built from 19 residues. Trimming at V came to 1 base and at J to 2 bases, leaving 14 bases not matched to a gene. CDR3 nucleotide sequence: TGCGCCAGCAGCTTGACTGAAAACCCGCGGGGGATAAACACCGGGGAGCTGTTTTTT. Amino acids: CASSLTENPRGINTGELFF.

The chain carries TRBV9 and TRBJ2-2, with TRBD2 as a possible D gene (6 bases). Germline lookup yields CDR1 SGDLS and CDR2 YYNGEE. The V end was cut by 4 bases, the J end by 5 bases, with 12 bases between. This CDR3 contains 14 residues. The DNA for the CDR3 is TGTGCCAGCAGCCCAAACCTAGCGACCGGGGAGCTGTTTTTT. This codes for CASSPNLATGELFF.

The V and J genes are TRBV20-1 and TRBJ2-3; tentatively, D is TRBD2 (5 bases). The CDR3 sequence is 11 residues long. Germline V gene lookup returns CDR1 DFQATT and CDR2 SNEGSKA (reference sequence). V was shortened by 5 bases and J by 4 bases, with 7 bases between the two germline ends. The CDR3 sequence: CSAELADTQYF. The CDR3 DNA sequence: TGCAGTGCTGAACTAGCAGATACGCAGTATTTT.

The chain recombines TRBV5-1 with TRBJ2-3, with 7 bases lining up with TRBD2. The CDR3 consists of 16 residues. Germline V lookup: CDR1 SGHRS, CDR2 YFSETQ. Losses at the gene ends were 3 bases for V and 2 bases for J; bases not matched to a gene: 9. The CDR3 DNA reads TGCGCCAGCAGCTCCCAGACTAGCCTTCCCACAGATACGCAGTATTTT. This encodes CASSSQTSLPTDTQYF.

The chain joins TRBV4-2 to TRBJ2-5, with 9 bases fitting TRBD2. Germline CDR1 and CDR2: LGHNA and YNFKEQ. This CDR3 is 17 amino acids long. J gave up 11 bases and V 0 bases, and 16 bases lay outside the gene matches. The DNA for the CDR3 is TGTGCCAGCAGCCAAGATCCCCTAGCGGGACGGGGCAATGAGCAGTACTTC. This encodes CASSQDPLAGRGNEQYF.

This clonotype came up a few times. The chain couples TRBV5-1 to TRBJ2-1; D uncertain. CDR3 length: 15 amino acids. The germline V and J ends were trimmed by 3 bases and 4 bases, with 14 bases remaining between them. The germline CDR1 and CDR2 sequences are SGHRS and YFSETQ. This CDR3 is CASSYEPGLYNEQFF. CDR3 DNA: TGCGCCAGCAGCTACGAGCCCGGGCTATACAATGAGCAGTTCTTC.